This entry describes one T cell receptor (beta chain). Its antigen remains unknown. The entry originates in a study of cytomegalovirus exposure and HLA in healthy donors. With 60 Vbeta and 13 Jbeta primers, the PCR was carried out. This table comes from immunoSEQ multiplex PCR, and its TCRdb copy is limited to in-frame clones, with some not included. In total, the table holds some 39,000 clones. Study-wide points: Most of the TCR beta V segments (in an earlier analysis) were productive either about 87% or about 30% of the time.

The CDR3 totals 17 residues. Trimming removed 5 bases from V and 2 bases from J; junction bases left unmatched: 12. Germline lookup yields CDR1 SNHLY and CDR2 FYNNEI. This TCR was sampled from a male donor in good health and CMV-seronegative. The specimen was PBMCs. The chain has TRBV2 and TRBJ2-3; 8 positions agree with TRBD2. The CDR3 is CASSSSGWTLFTDTQYF. The CDR3 DNA follows: TGTGCCAGCAGTTCTAGCGGGTGGACGCTATTCACAGATACGCAGTATTTT.